The entry below gives a single T cell receptor (beta chain) sequence along with its context. Its antigen is unknown. A clone one base away is much larger, so this may be a read error. The data belong to a study of glioma-infiltrating T cells. Whole-study findings and limits: CDR3 overlap between tissue and blood was very small. Above-expected tissue-blood divergence occurred in all gliomas, most in low-grade ones.

TCR alpha and beta CDR3 regions were amplified from RNA using iRepertoire nested multiplex PCR. Tissue mRNA or PBMC total RNA, about 85-400 ng, went into one-step reverse transcription and amplification. TCRdb used MiXCR to reprocess the multiplex PCR reads, holding one entry per CDR3 protein. The sample lists about 93,000 distinct CDR3 sequences, roughly 39% seen once, with more than 30% in the top ten. Sequencing was performed on glioma tissue, nonneoplastic brain tissue, or PBMCs (not recorded which). This receptor was taken from a human donor with low-grade glioma or glioblastoma, undergoing nonglioma brain surgery, or in good health (not recorded which).

CDR3 coding DNA: TGTGCCGGCAGTTACTCGGTGGTCCCAGGGGGCGCGGGGACTGAAGCTTTCTTT. This encodes CAGSYSVVPGGAGTEAFF. This chain links TRBV6-6 with TRBJ1-1; 8 nucleotides match TRBD1. Germline V gene lookup returns CDR1 MNHNY and CDR2 SVGAGI (reference sequence). This CDR3 is built from 18 residues.